Reported below is one T cell receptor (beta chain). Its antigen is as yet unknown. The CDR3 length is 15 residues. Germline V gives CDR1 SQVTM, CDR2 ANQGSEA. Measured with immunoSEQ multiplex PCR; TCRdb has only the in-frame clones, and not every one. The sample has some 43,000 clones; around nine tenths are singletons. The donors were part of the approximately 130-subject validation cohort, which stood apart from the roughly 700-subject first cohort. The data originate from a study of cytomegalovirus exposure and HLA in healthy donors. General observations from the study: Three chains linked to CMV were shown in vitro to be specific for CMV antigens.

This clonotype was sampled from a man younger than 35 in good health and CMV-seronegative. The V call is TRBV29-1, the J call TRBJ2-7; TRBD2 aligns across 8 bases. Sequencing was done on a sample of PBMCs. CDR3 in amino acids: CWVGGGREGLYEQYF. The CDR3 coding sequence is TGCTGGGTCGGCGGGGGGAGGGAGGGCCTCTACGAGCAGTACTTC.